A single sample is the source of the 10 T cell receptor beta chains below, sequenced in a study of cytomegalovirus exposure and HLA in healthy donors. Primers for the PCR totalled 60 Vbeta and 13 Jbeta. Libraries were prepared by immunoSEQ multiplex PCR; TCRdb keeps only in-frame clonotypes and omits some of them. Among some 170,000 clones listed, roughly four fifths were seen once. Sequencing was carried out using PBMCs. The origin of the receptors is a man aged 50 or older in good health and CMV-seropositive.

The gene calls are TRBV9 and TRBJ2-5; 7 bases line up with TRBD2. Germline V gives CDR1 SGDLS, CDR2 YYNGEE. The CDR3 is made up of 15 amino acids. Trimming at V came to 2 bases and at J to 1 base, leaving 5 bases not matched to a gene. CDR3 in DNA: TGTGCCAGCAGCGTGGTGGCTAGCGGCCAAGAGACCCAGTACTTC. Protein product: CASSVVASGQETQYF. The full variable domain, rest sourced from reference TRBV9 and TRBJ2-5, is DSGVTQTPKHLITATGQRVTLRCSPRSGDLSVYWYQQSLDQGLQFLIQYYNGEERAKGNILERFSAQQFPDLHSELNLSSLELGDSALYFCASSVVASGQETQYFGPGTRLLVL.

J is TRBJ1-5 and V is TRBV11-3; no definite D call. The CDR3 contains 14 residues. V was cut by 3 bases and J by 2 bases, with 8 bases left in between. The germline V gene encodes CDR1 SGHNT and CDR2 YENEEA. CDR3 sequence: CASSLRLGNQPQHF. For the CDR3, the DNA is TGTGCCAGCAGCTTGAGGCTCGGCAATCAGCCCCAGCATTTT.

As for this clone: This same CDR3 is encoded by further DNA sequences in the sample. The genes are TRBV30 and TRBJ2-1; a weak D match, TRBD2 (6 bases). The germline V and J ends were trimmed by 0 bases and 0 bases, with 9 bases remaining between them. The CDR3 contains 15 residues. Germline assignment: CDR1 GTSNPN and CDR2 SVGIG (reference sequence). The CDR3 nucleotides are TGTGCCTGGAGTGTACGAGCGGGCTCCTACAATGAGCAGTTCTTC. Protein sequence: CAWSVRAGSYNEQFF.

The V and J genes are TRBV7-9 and TRBJ1-1, with a possible D match to TRBD1 (6 bases). The CDR3 is 14 amino acids. Trimming shortened V by 4 bases and J by 3 bases, and 12 bases separated the two germline ends. From germline, CDR1 is SEHNR and CDR2 FQNEAQ (reference sequence). CDR3 coding DNA: TGTGCCAGCAGCTCGACAGGTTGGGACACTGAAGCTTTCTTT. The encoded protein is CASSSTGWDTEAFF.

The chain couples TRBV9 to TRBJ2-5; perhaps TRBD2 as D (6 bases). The CDR3 contains 14 residues. Trimming stripped 2 bases from V and 0 bases from J, with 8 bases between. Looked up from germline, CDR1 is SGDLS and CDR2 is YYNGEE. The DNA of the CDR3 is TGTGCCAGCAGCGTTAGCGGTAACCAAGAGACCCAGTACTTC. Protein: CASSVSGNQETQYF.

The chain couples TRBV6-5 to TRBJ1-6, with no clear D. Germline V gene sequence: CDR1 MNHEY, CDR2 SVGAGI. Trimming removed 7 bases at V and 8 bases at J, with 15 bases between. This CDR3 has 14 residues. CDR3 sequence (DNA): TGTGCCAGCACTCTGACGGGAGGTCATTCACCCCTCCACTTT. Protein sequence: CASTLTGGHSPLHF.

In the case of this clone: At one boundary the junction diverges from the germline segment, which might be a read error. The J gene is TRBJ2-7, the V gene TRBV7-9; 13 bases map to TRBD2. Per germline, CDR1 SEHNR and CDR2 FQNEAQ (reference sequence). This CDR3 spans 17 amino acids. As DNA, the CDR3 is TGTTCCAGCAGCCTCGGGACTAGCGGGACCCGCTCCTACGAGCAGTACTTC. Residues: CSSSLGTSGTRSYEQYF.

The rearrangement uses TRBV5-1 and TRBJ1-2; TRBD1 matches 11 bases. This CDR3 comprises 14 residues. Germline values: CDR1 SGHRS, CDR2 YFSETQ. Germline trimming cut 4 bases from V and 4 bases from J; bases unmatched to any gene: 3. CDR3 amino acids: CASSPGTGGYGYTF. CDR3 DNA sequence: TGCGCCAGCAGCCCCGGGACAGGGGGCTATGGCTACACCTTC.

The chain employs TRBV23-1 and TRBJ2-7; 11 bases align to TRBD2. TRBV23-1 is identified as an open reading frame with a role that is uncertain. The CDR3 has 16 residues. Trimming cost V 5 bases and J 6 bases; bases outside gene matches: 12. Here the CDR3 reads CASSISGLAVTGEQYF. As DNA, the CDR3 is TGCGCCAGCAGTATATCGGGACTAGCGGTAACCGGCGAGCAGTACTTC.

The chain combines TRBV19 with TRBJ2-7; a possible D gene is TRBD2 (6 bases). The CDR3 is made up of 13 amino acids. Trimming cost V 5 bases and J 2 bases, with 10 bases left between them. The germline V gene encodes CDR1 LNHDA and CDR2 SQIVND (reference sequence). The CDR3 protein is CASSVAGPYEQYF. The DNA of the CDR3 is TGTGCCAGTAGTGTGGCGGGGCCCTACGAGCAGTACTTC.